This is a list of T cell receptor beta chains from one sample in a study of T-cell reconstitution after alpha-beta-depleted transplantation in children. TCRdb reprocessed the PCR reads with MiXCR, giving one entry per CDR3 protein. The table shows 600,000 to 700,000 distinct CDR3 sequences, with roughly 13% occurring only once. Here the sequenced sample was PBMCs, taken before TCRalphabeta/CD19-depleted stem cell transplant. The receptors were gathered from a girl aged 2 to 9 with congenital amegakaryocytic thrombocytopenia, due to receive a stem cell transplant. Both conserved end residues are part of each CDR3.

CASSPRGGGANVLTF | TRBJ2-6 | TRBV5-1
CSARPLERNSGANVLTF | TRBJ2-6 | TRBV20-1
CASSEVGRISGANVLTF | TRBJ2-6 | TRBV6-1
CSAGTGIQKGGEQFF | TRBJ2-1 | TRBV20-1
CASRPFASGYNEQFF | TRBJ2-1 | TRBV6-5
CASSPSTAGGYNEQFF | TRBJ2-1 | TRBV18
CASSLNSGYYGNQPQHF | TRBJ1-5 | TRBV5-1
CSAPAGGVGYTF | TRBJ1-2 | TRBV20-1
CASSSDTYSYNEQFF | TRBJ2-1 | TRBV12-3/TRBV12-4
CASSEFIGTRNLGYTF | TRBJ1-2 | TRBV25-1
CASSQETSGSSYEQYF | TRBJ2-7 | TRBV3-1
CATSRDRAVNEKLFF | TRBJ1-4 | TRBV15
CSARGSGDYGYTF | TRBJ1-2 | TRBV20-1
CASSLWTSGSGDEQFF | TRBJ2-1 | TRBV7-8
CASSYVSLSAENVRGTQYF | TRBJ2-3 | TRBV27
CASTVGVSVDSTDTQYF | TRBJ2-3 | TRBV7-8
CSARVPNTGELFF | TRBJ2-2 | TRBV20-1
CSASDRVGTDTQYF | TRBJ2-3 | TRBV20-1
CASTPDSSNNEQFF | TRBJ2-1 | TRBV5-1
CAWSVGGRGAFF | TRBJ1-1 | TRBV30
CASTRPTSAGSTDTQYF | TRBJ2-3 | TRBV5-6
CASSLAVGVEDEQYF | TRBJ2-7 | TRBV5-1
CASRARASTDTQYF | TRBJ2-3 | TRBV5-1
CASSEQGGGDTQYF | TRBJ2-3 | TRBV2
CASGSVDGYTF | TRBJ1-2 | TRBV5-1
CASSLSGREPNTGELFF | TRBJ2-2 | TRBV27
CASSLRRATEAFF | TRBJ1-1 | TRBV5-1
CASSQNSGTDPYEQYF | TRBJ2-7 | TRBV5-1
CASSATGQGPTGELFF | TRBJ2-2 | TRBV9
CSARVDESVSGELFF | TRBJ2-2 | TRBV20-1